Listed below are T cell receptor beta chains from one sample, sequenced in a study of a mutant IDH1 vaccine in newly diagnosed glioma. These receptors have no known antigen. The data were produced by immunoSEQ multiplex PCR, yet TCRdb's version contains in-frame clones alone and is incomplete. The table records over 65,000 clones, about four fifths of them present only once. Material: PBMCs, obtained from a glioma patient whose treatment included an IDH1 peptide vaccine. All receptors derive from a man younger than 30 with glioma. Each CDR3 is given with its conserved first and last residue. D genes are given only for firm matches. Size is omitted from some rows. Given values are once, few, many or a class for expanded clones.

abundance | j_gene | v_gene | d_gene | CDR3aa | CDR3nt
NA | TRBJ1-2 | TRBV5-8 | NA | CASSFEGMGYGYTF | TGTGCCAGCAGCTTCGAGGGGATGGGCTATGGCTACACCTTC
NA | TRBJ1-2 | TRBV27 | NA | CASSSGRTLYGYTF | TGTGCCAGCAGTTCGGGCAGAACGCTCTATGGCTACACCTTC
NA | TRBJ2-2 | TRBV6-6 | TRBD1 | CASRDRGHTGELFF | TGTGCCAGCAGGGACAGGGGGCACACCGGGGAGCTGTTTTTT
NA | TRBJ1-2 | TRBV18 | NA | CASSPPSRYYGYTF | TGTGCCAGCTCACCACCGAGCAGGTACTATGGCTACACCTTC
once | TRBJ1-2 | TRBV29-1 | TRBD1 | CSVEGTTGVVDYGYTF | TGCAGCGTTGAAGGAACGACAGGGGTTGTAGACTATGGCTACACCTTC
NA | TRBJ1-4 | TRBV4-3 | TRBD1 | CASSHRDRVDEKLFF | TGCGCCAGCAGCCATCGGGACAGGGTAGATGAAAAACTGTTTTTT
NA | TRBJ2-7 | TRBV5-1 | NA | CASSLVPSEAYEQYF | TGCGCCAGCAGCTTGGTCCCTAGCGAGGCCTACGAGCAGTACTTC
NA | TRBJ2-3 | TRBV28 | NA | CASSLGTGGTDTQYF | TGTGCCAGCAGTTTGGGGACCGGAGGCACAGATACGCAGTATTTT
NA | TRBJ1-2 | TRBV19 | NA | CASSPAGINYGYTF | TGTGCCAGTAGTCCCGCAGGAATAAACTATGGCTACACCTTC
NA | TRBJ2-2 | TRBV6-5 | NA | CASSRQGVNTGELFF | TGTGCCAGCAGTAGGCAGGGCGTGAACACCGGGGAGCTGTTTTTT
NA | TRBJ1-5 | TRBV9 | NA | CASSVHSNQPQHF | TGTGCCAGCAGCGTACACAGCAATCAGCCCCAGCATTTT
NA | TRBJ1-1 | TRBV6-1 | TRBD1 | CASSEDGRGRDVGAFF | TGTGCCAGCAGTGAAGACGGGAGGGGGCGCGATGTTGGAGCTTTCTTT
NA | TRBJ2-5 | TRBV10-3 | NA | CAISESSESGQETQYF | TGTGCCATCAGTGAGTCTAGTGAAAGCGGCCAAGAGACCCAGTACTTC
NA | TRBJ2-1 | TRBV7-2 | NA | CASSGTHGEQFF | TGTGCCAGCAGCGGGACACACGGCGAGCAGTTCTTC
few | TRBJ1-1 | TRBV29-1 | NA | CSAGNTEAFF | TGCAGCGCCGGGAACACTGAAGCTTTCTTT
NA | TRBJ1-1 | TRBV7-2 | NA | CASSFSSGGAFF | TGTGCCAGCAGCTTCTCCTCGGGCGGAGCTTTCTTT
NA | TRBJ2-2 | TRBV6-5 | NA | CASTIGFSNTGELFF | TGTGCCAGCACCATTGGGTTCTCCAACACCGGGGAGCTGTTTTTT
NA | TRBJ1-5 | TRBV7-2 | TRBD1 | CASSSLWTGRNQPQHF | TGTGCCAGCAGCTCCCTTTGGACAGGGCGCAATCAGCCCCAGCATTTT
NA | TRBJ2-3 | TRBV6-4 | TRBD1 | CASSTDRADTQYF | TGTGCCAGCAGTACCGACAGGGCAGATACGCAGTATTTT
NA | TRBJ2-2 | TRBV7-3 | NA | CASSLTIASGTYTGELFF | TGTGCCAGCAGCTTAACAATAGCTTCGGGGACCTACACCGGGGAGCTGTTTTTT
NA | TRBJ2-1 | TRBV2 | TRBD2 | CASSVETSGTGGEQFF | TGTGCCAGCAGTGTAGAGACTAGCGGGACGGGGGGTGAGCAGTTCTTC
NA | TRBJ1-5 | TRBV27 | NA | CASSYLGELAQPQHF | TGTGCCAGCAGTTACTTGGGAGAGTTGGCTCAGCCCCAGCATTTT
NA | TRBJ1-5 | TRBV7-9 | NA | CASSLEGSNNQPQHF | TGTGCCAGCAGCTTAGAAGGGTCCAACAATCAGCCCCAGCATTTT
NA | TRBJ2-7 | TRBV7-2 | NA | CASSLGTTVYEQYF | TGTGCCAGCAGCTTAGGGACTACGGTGTACGAGCAGTACTTC
NA | TRBJ2-2 | TRBV5-4 | TRBD2 | CASSPLAPTNTGELFF | TGTGCCAGCAGCCCACTAGCGCCCACGAACACCGGGGAGCTGTTTTTT
NA | TRBJ1-5 | TRBV27 | NA | CASSSRGEANQPQHF | TGTGCCAGCAGCTCGAGGGGGGAGGCCAATCAGCCCCAGCATTTT
NA | TRBJ1-2 | TRBV25-1 | NA | CASSEYGSPVVGYTF | TGTGCCAGCAGTGAATACGGCAGCCCCGTCGTTGGCTACACCTTC